The subject of this entry is one T cell receptor (beta chain). This record belongs to a study of blood T cell repertoires in COVID-19. Study as a whole: In each case, the material was cDNA or gDNA derived from T cells, B-cell-depleted T cells, or PBMCs.

Looked up from germline, CDR1 is MNHEY and CDR2 is SMNVEV (reference sequence). V was cut by 6 bases and J by 2 bases, with 10 bases left in between. The CDR3 length is 13 residues. Libraries were prepared by immunoSEQ multiplex PCR; TCRdb keeps only in-frame clonotypes and omits some of them. Of a few hundred thousand clones in the sample, over 70% were seen once. Sequencing was performed on peripheral blood. This chain uses TRBV27 with TRBJ1-2, with D possibly matching TRBD1 (5 bases). This TCR derives from a human donor in a cohort sampled during active COVID-19. CDR3 in amino acids: CASRRGLNYGYTF. As DNA, the CDR3 is TGTGCCAGCAGAAGGGGACTGAACTATGGCTACACCTTC.